This is a list of T cell receptor beta chains from one sample in a study of regulatory T cells in long-lasting Graves disease. TCRdb processed the multiplex PCR reads anew with MiXCR; each CDR3 protein has one entry. The table records over 300,000 distinct CDR3 sequences, about 19% of them present only once. The source was peripheral blood mononuclear cells (PBMCs), collected when the disease was refractory, from a patient treated with antithyroid drugs. These receptors were taken from a female donor with Graves disease. Both conserved end residues are part of each CDR3. The D gene is left open where the match is weak. A clone size is listed for some rows: how often the clone was seen (once, few, many), or a class if it is expanded.

v_gene	d_gene	abundance	j_gene	CDR3nt	CDR3aa
TRBV20-1	-	-	TRBJ1-2	TGCAGTGCCTCGCTAGGGGGTGCCGATCACTATGGCTACACCTTC	CSASLGGADHYGYTF
TRBV18	-	-	TRBJ1-2	TGTGCCAGCTCATCGCGCAGTAACGATGGCTACACCTTC	CASSSRSNDGYTF
TRBV29-1	-	many	TRBJ1-5	TGCAGCGTCGGACAGTACGGTCAGCCCCAGCATTTT	CSVGQYGQPQHF
TRBV2	-	many	TRBJ2-7	TGTGCCAGCAGTGAGGCGAGGGGGTCCACCGTATGGGAGCAGTACTTC	CASSEARGSTVWEQYF
TRBV19	-	-	TRBJ1-5	TGTGCCAGTAGTATAGCTCAGGGGACTGGGCAGCCCCAGCATTTT	CASSIAQGTGQPQHF
TRBV11-2	-	few	TRBJ1-4	TGTGCCAGCAGCTCTTTGGGGGGGCGAGTAACTGAAAAACTGTTTTTT	CASSSLGGRVTEKLFF
TRBV18	-	few	TRBJ1-1	TGTGCCAGCTCAGAATCGGGGAACACTGAAGCTTTCTTT	CASSESGNTEAFF
TRBV30	-	many	TRBJ2-7	TGTGCCTGGAGTGTATACCCCGTGGAGAGGCAGCAGTACTTC	CAWSVYPVERQQYF
TRBV7-2	TRBD1	many	TRBJ1-2	TGTGCCAGCAGTTCCTATCCGACAGGGGGGAACTATGGCTACACCTTC	CASSSYPTGGNYGYTF
TRBV20-1	-	few	TRBJ2-1	TGCAGTGCTAGTGATCTAGCGTGGTACAATGAGCAGTTCTTC	CSASDLAWYNEQFF
TRBV12-3/TRBV12-4	-	many	TRBJ2-7	TGTGCCAGCAGTTTGGATAACGGGCCGTACGAGCAGTACTTC	CASSLDNGPYEQYF
TRBV7-3	-	-	TRBJ1-1	TGTGCCAGCAGCCGGGCAGGAGGGGGGGCAACTGAAGCTTTCTTT	CASSRAGGGATEAFF
TRBV7-2	-	many	TRBJ2-2	TGTGCCAGCAGCCTGTCGTTGGAAACCGGGGAGCTGTTTTTT	CASSLSLETGELFF
TRBV11-2	-	many	TRBJ2-2	TGTGCCAGCAGCTTAGAAGGGGCCGGGGAGCTGTTTTTT	CASSLEGAGELFF
TRBV7-9	TRBD1	-	TRBJ2-7	TGTGCCAGCAGCTTAGGGGGAAGGGACAGCTACGAGCAGTACTTC	CASSLGGRDSYEQYF
TRBV2	-	many	TRBJ2-7	TGTGCCAGCAGTCGCGGACGGGCGGGCTCCTACGAGCAGTACTTC	CASSRGRAGSYEQYF
TRBV30	-	many	TRBJ1-1	TGTGCCTGGAGCGCCGGGAACACTGAAGCTTTCTTT	CAWSAGNTEAFF
TRBV4-1	TRBD1	-	TRBJ2-7	TGCGCCAGCAGCCAAGTCGCTGTTGAGGGGGCTTTCTACGAGCAGTACTTC	CASSQVAVEGAFYEQYF
TRBV7-2	TRBD1	-	TRBJ2-5	TGTGCCAGCAGCACGACAGGGGGTAAAGAGACCCAGTACTTC	CASSTTGGKETQYF
TRBV5-1	TRBD2	-	TRBJ2-5	TGCGCCAGCGGTTGGACTAGCGGGGAGACCCAGTACTTC	CASGWTSGETQYF
TRBV20-1	-	-	TRBJ1-2	TGCAGTGCTAGAGTTCCGGGATTGGGAGCGAACTATGGCTACACCTTC	CSARVPGLGANYGYTF
TRBV24-1	-	many	TRBJ1-2	TGTGCCACCAGTGATCGGCAGGCACTCCCGTGGGGCTATGGCTACACCTTC	CATSDRQALPWGYGYTF
TRBV12-3/TRBV12-4	-	many	TRBJ1-5	TGTGCCAGCAGACTTGGGACTTCTAGCAATCAGCCCCAGCATTTT	CASRLGTSSNQPQHF
TRBV30	-	few	TRBJ1-3	TGTGCCTGGAGTATAACTGGAAACACCATATATTTT	CAWSITGNTIYF
TRBV29-1	-	-	TRBJ2-3	TGCAGCGTTGCCTCGCTTAGCACAGATACGCAGTATTTT	CSVASLSTDTQYF
TRBV4-3	TRBD1	-	TRBJ1-5	TGCGCCAGCAGCCAAGCCCCGACAGGGTCTAGCAATCAGCCCCAGCATTTT	CASSQAPTGSSNQPQHF
TRBV12-3/TRBV12-4	-	few	TRBJ1-6	TGTGCCAGCAGAGGCATAGACACCTATCTCCACTTT	CASRGIDTYLHF
TRBV15	-	many	TRBJ2-4	TGTGCCACCAGCAGAGGAGGGGGCAAAAACATTCAGTACTTC	CATSRGGGKNIQYF
TRBV28	-	-	TRBJ2-1	TGTGCCAGCTTGCGGACGAGCTCCTACAATGAGCAGTTCTTC	CASLRTSSYNEQFF
TRBV6-4	-	many	TRBJ2-7	TGTGCCAGCAGTTACTCCGGGACACCCTACGAGCAGTACTTC	CASSYSGTPYEQYF
TRBV2	-	many	TRBJ2-7	TGTGCCAGCAACGACGGCGGGGCGGGCTACGAGCAGTACTTC	CASNDGGAGYEQYF
TRBV4-1	-	few	TRBJ2-7	TGCGCCAGCAGCCAAGAAGTTCTAGCGATCCACGAGCAGTACTTC	CASSQEVLAIHEQYF
TRBV6-5	-	-	TRBJ2-7	TGTGCCAGCAGTTCCGACCCCGAGCAGTACTTC	CASSSDPEQYF
TRBV12-3/TRBV12-4	-	many	TRBJ1-5	TGTGCCAGCAGTTCGGGGGTGGGAAGCAGCAATCAGCCCCAGCATTTT	CASSSGVGSSNQPQHF
TRBV19	-	-	TRBJ2-5	TGTGCCAGTAGTATGTTCGGGGGAGAGACCCAGTACTTC	CASSMFGGETQYF
TRBV29-1	-	-	TRBJ1-4	TGCAGCGCCCGGGACGGACGCCCTAATGAAAAACTGTTTTTT	CSARDGRPNEKLFF
TRBV20-1	-	many	TRBJ2-7	TGCAGTGCTAGTGGAGGGGGAGGCCCTCTTTTGAGCGAGCAGTACTTC	CSASGGGGPLLSEQYF
TRBV7-9	-	few	TRBJ2-6	TGTGCCAGCAGCTTAGGTGACACCTACTCTGGGGCCAACGTCCTGACTTTC	CASSLGDTYSGANVLTF
TRBV30	TRBD1	many	TRBJ2-1	TGTGCCGGCCCTCGGGGGACAGGAGACAATGAGCAGTTCTTC	CAGPRGTGDNEQFF
TRBV3-1	-	many	TRBJ1-1	TGTGCCAGCAGCCAAGATTATCGACTCCATGAAGCTTTCTTT	CASSQDYRLHEAFF
TRBV20-1	-	-	TRBJ1-5	TGCAGTGCTAGAGATCCTGCAGGTAGCAATCAGCCCCAGCATTTT	CSARDPAGSNQPQHF
TRBV9	-	-	TRBJ1-2	TGTGCCAGCAGCGTAGACGGGGACGGCGGCTACACCTTC	CASSVDGDGGYTF
TRBV18	-	few	TRBJ1-1	TGTGCCAGCTCCCCCGGGGGGGAGAGCACTGAAGCTTTCTTT	CASSPGGESTEAFF
TRBV7-9	TRBD1	many	TRBJ2-7	TGTGCCAGCAGCTCAAAGGGGGACAGGAGCTCCTACGAGCAGTACTTC	CASSSKGDRSSYEQYF
TRBV12-3/TRBV12-4	TRBD2	-	TRBJ2-3	TGTGCCAGCAGTGGACTAGCGGTTAGCACAGATACGCAGTATTTT	CASSGLAVSTDTQYF
TRBV5-1	-	many	TRBJ1-4	TGCGCCAGCAGCTTGTCGACCCGGAGGGAAAAACTGTTTTTT	CASSLSTRREKLFF
TRBV7-2	TRBD1	many	TRBJ2-7	TGTGCCAGCAGCTTAGCCGGGACAGGTCGCGAGCAGTACTTC	CASSLAGTGREQYF
TRBV6-2/TRBV6-3	TRBD2	many	TRBJ2-4	TGTGCCAGCGGGACAGGGAGGTTACTGCTGACTAGCGGGAGTGGCAACATTCAGTACTTC	CASGTGRLLLTSGSGNIQYF
TRBV6-5	-	few	TRBJ1-2	TGTGCCAGCAGTTACTCGATGGCAGGGCACAACTATGGCTGCACCTTC	CASSYSMAGHNYGCTF
TRBV6-2/TRBV6-3	TRBD2	few	TRBJ2-7	TGTGCCAGCAGTTATCTAGCGGGAGAGGAGCAGTACTTC	CASSYLAGEEQYF
TRBV7-9	TRBD2	-	TRBJ2-3	TGTGCCAGCAGCTTAATTCGGGGGGGTGTCACAGATACGCAGTATTTT	CASSLIRGGVTDTQYF
TRBV2	TRBD1	few	TRBJ1-5	TGTGCCAGCACAGGGGGGAGCAATCAGCCCCAGCATTTT	CASTGGSNQPQHF
TRBV7-9	-	-	TRBJ1-1	TGTGCCAGCAGCCCCACCGACAGCCGTGAAGCTTTCTTT	CASSPTDSREAFF
TRBV20-1	-	few	TRBJ1-2	TGCAGTGCCCCGCGACAGGCTGAAGGCTACACCTTC	CSAPRQAEGYTF
TRBV12-3/TRBV12-4	TRBD2	many	TRBJ2-7	TGTGCCAGCAGTCCATCCAGGGTAGCGGGCTACGAGCAGTACTTC	CASSPSRVAGYEQYF